The 24 T cell receptor beta chains listed next were all sequenced from one sample in a study of blood T cell repertoires in COVID-19. TCRdb's table, derived via immunoSEQ multiplex PCR, lists solely in-frame clones and lacks some. The repertoire holds under 300,000 clones, roughly 79% seen once, with approximately 15% in the top ten. The specimen was PBMCs or T cells enriched from blood (not recorded which). Receptors originate from a man aged 35 to 55 who had recovered from COVID-19.

The chain employs TRBV18 and TRBJ1-2; 9 positions match TRBD1. The CDR3 length is 15 residues. From germline, CDR1 is KGHSH and CDR2 LQKENI. Germline trimming cut 4 bases from V and 8 bases from J; bases unmatched to any gene: 11. The CDR3 bases are TGTGCCAGCTCACAAGGACAGGGGACAATTTACGGCTACACCTTC. This encodes CASSQGQGTIYGYTF.

The chain has TRBV7-6 and TRBJ2-1; D is possibly TRBD2 (6 bases). CDR1 and CDR2 from the germline V gene are SGHVS and FNYEAQ. CDR3 length equals 15 residues. Trimming took off 5 bases at V and 0 bases at J, with 11 bases between the two ends. The CDR3 nucleotides read TGTGCCAGCAGCGCCACGACTAGCTCCTACAATGAGCAGTTCTTC. It specifies CASSATTSSYNEQFF.

The chain couples TRBV3-1 (or the pseudogene TRBV3-2) to TRBJ2-7; D is perhaps TRBD2 (6 bases). CDR3 length equals 16 residues. Germline V gene lookup returns CDR1 LGHDT and CDR2 YNNKEL (reference sequence). V was clipped by 4 bases and J by 2 bases, with 18 bases between them. DNA for the CDR3: TGTGCCAGCAGCCGGACGGGGCTAGCGTTCCCCTACGAGCAGTACTTC. It encodes CASSRTGLAFPYEQYF.

The gene calls are TRBV7-2 and TRBJ1-6, with 8 nucleotides matching TRBD1. CDR1 and CDR2 from the germline V gene are SGHTA and FQGNSA. V was pared by 0 bases and J by 7 bases, with 2 bases of the junction left unmatched. The CDR3 length is 15 residues. The CDR3 DNA reads as TGTGCCAGCAGCTTAGCGACAGGGGTGAATTCACCCCTCCACTTT. Amino acids: CASSLATGVNSPLHF.

This chain connects TRBV4-2 to TRBJ1-5; D remains ambiguous. CDR3 length: 14 residues. The V gene's germline CDR1 is LGHNA and CDR2 YNFKEQ. Trimming took off 0 bases at V and 7 bases at J, with 10 bases between the two ends. The CDR3 sequence is CASSQDAGGQPQHF. The CDR3 nucleotides are TGTGCCAGCAGCCAAGACGCGGGAGGGCAGCCCCAGCATTTT.

The CDR3 loop reads CSAREGPEQYF. The CDR3 DNA reads as TGCAGTGCTAGAGAGGGGCCCGAGCAGTACTTC. V usage is TRBV20-1 and J usage is TRBJ2-7, with D possibly being TRBD1 (5 bases). Germline V gene data show CDR1 as DFQATT and CDR2 as SNEGSKA (reference sequence). The length of the CDR3 is 11 residues. Trimming removed 0 bases at V and 6 bases at J, with 6 bases between.

The chain combines TRBV7-2 with TRBJ1-1; perhaps TRBD1 as D (5 bases). Trimming cost V 5 bases and J 8 bases, with 18 bases left between them. The CDR3 runs 14 residues. Germline V gene data show CDR1 as SGHTA and CDR2 as FQGNSA. CDR3 sequence: CASSPRGRGAEAFF. DNA for the CDR3: TGTGCCAGCAGCCCCCGGGGGAGGGGCGCCGAAGCTTTCTTT. Full variable domain (outside the CDR3, taken from reference TRBV7-2 and TRBJ1-1): GAGVSQSPSNKVTEKGKDVELRCDPISGHTALYWYRQSLGQGLEFLIYFQGNSAPDKSGLPSDRFSAERTGGSVSTLTIQRTQQEDSAVYLCASSPRGRGAEAFFGQGTRLTVV.

The rearrangement links TRBV10-3 to TRBJ2-7; 7 nucleotides match TRBD2. V lost 8 bases, J lost 12 bases, and 16 bases stayed unmatched. CDR1 and CDR2 (germline): ENHRY, SYGVKD. The CDR3 covers 13 residues. DNA of the CDR3: TGTGCCATCGGGACTACCGATGCTACGCCCTTGTACTTC. Translating gives CAIGTTDATPLYF.

The DNA of the CDR3 is TGTGCCAGCAGTTACAGCAGCAATCAGCCCCAGCATTTT. As protein: CASSYSSNQPQHF. The genes are TRBV27 and TRBJ1-5; D not resolved. Germline V lookup: CDR1 MNHEY, CDR2 SMNVEV (reference sequence). V lost 4 bases and J 1 base, leaving 5 bases between the germline ends. CDR3 length: 13 residues.

This clone was seen once. The chain combines TRBV27 with TRBJ2-7, with D possibly matching TRBD1 (6 bases). The V end was cut by 5 bases, the J end by 2 bases, with 19 bases between. CDR3 length: 16 amino acids. Germline V gives CDR1 MNHEY, CDR2 SMNVEV (reference sequence). This chain's CDR3 is CASSPSQGTVTYEQYF. CDR3 DNA: TGTGCCAGCAGTCCGTCACAGGGCACGGTCACCTACGAGCAGTACTTC.

J is TRBJ2-1 and V is TRBV5-1; 12 nucleotides agree with TRBD2. V shed 0 bases and J 9 bases; nucleotides not matched to a gene: 10. Germline V gives CDR1 SGHRS, CDR2 YFSETQ. The CDR3 covers 17 residues. The CDR3 DNA is TGCGCCAGCAGCTTGGGGCTAGCGGGGGGGCTGGGTCCTGAGCAGTTCTTC. As protein: CASSLGLAGGLGPEQFF.

The CDR3 sequence: CASSHSDSGSETQYF. CDR3 nucleotide sequence: TGTGCCAGCAGCCACTCGGATAGCGGGAGTGAGACCCAGTACTTC. The rearrangement uses TRBV7-8 and TRBJ2-5; 9 bases are shared with TRBD2. The CDR3 sequence is 15 residues long. Germline trimming cut 5 bases from V and 5 bases from J; bases unmatched to any gene: 9. Germline assignment: CDR1 SGHVS and CDR2 FQNEAQ.

The CDR3 DNA reads as TGTGCCAGCTCACCCTACCCTTCCACAGATACGCAGTATTTT. It yields the protein CASSPYPSTDTQYF. The chain uses TRBV18 and TRBJ2-3, with unresolved D. This CDR3 comprises 14 residues. Trimming stripped 3 bases from V and 2 bases from J, with 9 bases between. Germline CDR1 and CDR2: KGHSH and LQKENI. Filled out from reference TRBV18 and TRBJ2-3, the complete variable domain reads NAGVMQNPRHLVRRRGQEARLRCSPMKGHSHVYWYRQLPEEGLKFMVYLQKENIIDESGMPKERFSAEFPKEGPSILRIQQVVRGDSAAYFCASSPYPSTDTQYFGPGTRLTVL.

Here the CDR3 DNA reads TGTGCCAGCAGCCAGGGTGCGGGGAGTTGGAATGGCTACACCTTC. This codes for CASSQGAGSWNGYTF. This sequence joins TRBV14 and TRBJ1-2, with D uncertain. This CDR3 region has 15 residues. V lost 3 bases and J 6 bases, leaving 17 bases between the germline ends. Germline V CDR1 and CDR2: SGHDN, FVKESK.

CDR3 coding DNA: TGCGCCAGCAGCCCTACTAGCGGGAGTTCCTACGAGCAGTACTTC. This encodes CASSPTSGSSYEQYF. V gene TRBV5-1 combines with J gene TRBJ2-7; 11 nucleotides agree with TRBD2. The germline V gene has CDR1 SGHRS and CDR2 YFSETQ. After removal of 4 bases from V and 1 base from J, the junction contained 4 bases not matched to a gene. The CDR3 contains 15 residues.

The chain is built from TRBV14 and TRBJ1-2; D not resolved. The length of the CDR3 is 15 residues. V lost 3 bases to trimming and J lost 0 bases, with 11 bases between them. The germline V gene encodes CDR1 SGHDN and CDR2 FVKESK. CDR3 sequence reads: CASSQGGRANYGYTF. CDR3 nucleotide sequence: TGTGCCAGCAGCCAGGGAGGGCGAGCTAACTATGGCTACACCTTC.

The chain carries TRBV11-2 and TRBJ2-7, with D possibly TRBD2 on 5 matching bases. The CDR3 is made up of 16 amino acids. The V gene lost 4 bases and the J gene lost 7 bases, with 23 bases spanning the gap. Germline V gene sequence: CDR1 SGHAT, CDR2 FQNNGV. The chain's CDR3 is CASSSLLVGRGWEQYF. The CDR3 DNA reads as TGTGCCAGCAGCTCCCTCCTGGTGGGGAGAGGATGGGAGCAGTACTTC. Using reference TRBV11-2 and TRBJ2-7 for the parts outside the CDR3, the full variable domain is EAGVAQSPRYKIIEKRQSVAFWCNPISGHATLYWYQQILGQGPKLLIQFQNNGVVDDSQLPKDRFSAERLKGVDSTLKIQPAKLEDSAVYLCASSSLLVGRGWEQYFGPGTRLTVT.

V usage is TRBV3-1 (or the pseudogene TRBV3-2) and J usage is TRBJ1-2; maybe TRBD1 (6 bases). V gave up 4 bases and J gave up 6 bases, with 12 bases separating them. The CDR3 extends over 13 amino acids. Germline assignment: CDR1 LGHDT and CDR2 YNNKEL (reference sequence). The CDR3: CASSPRTADGYTF. DNA for the CDR3: TGTGCCAGCAGCCCCCGGACAGCGGATGGCTACACCTTC.

This clone has a single count. The chain uses TRBV28 and TRBJ2-3; 8 bases map to TRBD2. CDR1 is MDHEN and CDR2 is SYDVKM in the germline V gene. Trimming removed 7 bases from V and 4 bases from J; junction bases left unmatched: 10. This CDR3 has 15 amino acids. The CDR3 region has the DNA TGTGCCAGCACCCTAGCCGGGGGGGGTGCAGATACGCAGTATTTT. Its protein product is CASTLAGGGADTQYF.

The chain couples TRBV6-6 to TRBJ1-2, with TRBD1 identical over 11 bases. The junction had 2 bases not matched to a gene; V was cut back by 4 bases and J by 4 bases. This CDR3 is built from 14 residues. Germline-derived CDR1 and CDR2 are MNHNY and SVGAGI (reference sequence). CDR3 amino acids: CASSSGQGGYGYTF. In DNA form, the CDR3 reads TGTGCCAGCAGTTCGGGACAGGGGGGCTATGGCTACACCTTC.

The chain uses TRBV14 and TRBJ2-5; 11 bases align to TRBD2. J lost 5 bases, V lost 5 bases, and 10 bases had no gene match. The CDR3 contains 16 residues. The V gene's germline CDR1 is SGHDN and CDR2 FVKESK. The CDR3 DNA sequence: TGTGCCAGCAGCACTAGCGGGAGTTTATTATCGGAGACCCAGTACTTC. It codes for CASSTSGSLLSETQYF.

Here the CDR3 reads CASSPRQGHYGYTF. The DNA for the CDR3 is TGTGCCAGCAGCCCGAGACAGGGCCACTATGGCTACACCTTC. The V call is TRBV5-6, the J call TRBJ1-2, with 7 nucleotides matching TRBD1. Germline loops: CDR1 SGHDT, CDR2 YYEEEE. The CDR3 totals 14 residues. Trimming cost V 4 bases and J 3 bases; bases outside gene matches: 6.

The J gene is TRBJ1-1, the V gene TRBV19; D unclear. The CDR3 contains 16 residues. V was trimmed by 10 bases and J by 0 bases, leaving 21 bases between them. CDR1 and CDR2 from the germline V gene are LNHDA and SQIVND (reference sequence). In DNA, the CDR3 is TGTGCCACCCGCGGGAGCCCCTCACCGTTGAACACTGAAGCTTTCTTT. Its protein is CATRGSPSPLNTEAFF.

This chain links TRBV27 with TRBJ1-5; weak D call: TRBD1 (5 bases). Germline V gene sequence: CDR1 MNHEY, CDR2 SMNVEV (reference sequence). V gave up 2 bases and J gave up 1 base, with 12 bases separating them. The CDR3 is 16 amino acids. The CDR3 loop reads CASSLVSGVSNQPQHF. CDR3 DNA sequence: TGTGCCAGCAGTTTAGTATCGGGGGTAAGCAATCAGCCCCAGCATTTT.